Listed here is a single T cell receptor (beta chain). Germline V gene lookup returns CDR1 MNHEY and CDR2 SMNVEV (reference sequence). The length of the CDR3 is 15 residues. V was clipped by 2 bases and J by 5 bases, with 13 bases between them. The data derive from a study of T cells after yellow fever vaccination. The authors made TCR cDNA by 5'RACE template switching, adding a universal primer site and UMIs. Using its own MiXCR run on the 5' RACE reads, TCRdb lists one record per CDR3 protein. The sample has 50,000 or so distinct CDR3 sequences; approximately 6.6% are singletons. This specimen consisted of CD8+ T cells not binding an NS4B(214-222) dextramer, sorted from PBMCs, obtained more than 40 days after the first yellow fever vaccination. The chain has TRBV27 and TRBJ2-1; D is perhaps TRBD2 (6 bases). This clonotype originated in a man aged 18 to 30 who received the YFV17D yellow fever vaccine. CDR3 bases: TGTGCCAGCAGTTTAATCTGGGGAGGACACAATGAGCAGTTCTTC. This gives the protein CASSLIWGGHNEQFF.